This T cell receptor beta chain was obtained from a study of technical replicates of blood from a handful of donors. TCRdb keeps only in-frame clones here, not all; method: immunoSEQ multiplex PCR. Of 62,000 or so clones in the sample, around 84% were seen once. The TCR was taken from a human donor in good health. Some clones in this sample may be carry-over from other donors' samples. Sequencing was carried out using PBMCs.

The CDR3 protein is CASSQERRSYEQYF. The CDR3 coding sequence is TGCGCCAGCAGCCAAGAGAGGCGGTCCTACGAGCAGTACTTC. The chain has TRBV4-3 and TRBJ2-7, with unresolved D. Per the germline V gene, CDR1 is LGHNA and CDR2 is YSLEER. The CDR3 runs to 14 residues. Deletions cut 0 bases from V and 1 base from J, with 7 bases between.